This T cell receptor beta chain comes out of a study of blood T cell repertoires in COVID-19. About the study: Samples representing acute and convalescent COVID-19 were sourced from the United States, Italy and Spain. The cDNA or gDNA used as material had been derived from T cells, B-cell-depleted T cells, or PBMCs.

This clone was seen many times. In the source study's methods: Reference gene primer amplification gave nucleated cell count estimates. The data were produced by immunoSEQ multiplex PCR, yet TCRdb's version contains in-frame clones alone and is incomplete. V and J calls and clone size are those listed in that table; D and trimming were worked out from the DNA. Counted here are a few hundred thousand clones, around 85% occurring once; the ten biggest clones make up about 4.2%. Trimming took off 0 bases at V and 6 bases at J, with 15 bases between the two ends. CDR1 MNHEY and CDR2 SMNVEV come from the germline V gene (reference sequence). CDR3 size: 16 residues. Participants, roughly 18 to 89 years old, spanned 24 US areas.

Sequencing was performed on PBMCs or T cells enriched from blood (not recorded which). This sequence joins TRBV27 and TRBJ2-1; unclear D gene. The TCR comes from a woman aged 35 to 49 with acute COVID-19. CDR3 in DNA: TGTGCCAGCAGTTTATCTCCCATATGGGCAGGCAATGAGCAGTTCTTC. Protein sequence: CASSLSPIWAGNEQFF.